This entry lists 17 T cell receptor beta chains sequenced from one sample in a study of shared clonotypes between healthy human individuals. TCRdb's copy holds only in-frame clones and misses some; the assay was immunoSEQ multiplex PCR. The table has 600,000 to 750,000 clones, roughly two thirds seen once; the top ten hold more than 1.5%. The specimen sequenced was memory CD4+ T cells sorted from blood. Indicated subset: CD45RA-negative fraction. The source of these receptors is a woman in her twenties or thirties in good health.

The chain has TRBV28 and TRBJ1-5; D call uncertain. Germline CDR1 is MDHEN and CDR2 is SYDVKM. Trimming removed 10 bases at V and 4 bases at J, with 11 bases between. The CDR3 is 12 amino acids. The CDR3 region has the DNA TGTGCCACTAGTGGGAGGAATCAGCCCCAGCATTTT. Translated, it gives CATSGRNQPQHF.

Only a few counts were recorded for this clone. This chain joins TRBV5-5 and TRBJ2-7; the D gene is possibly TRBD2 (5 bases). Germline-derived CDR1 and CDR2 are SGHKS and YYEKEE (reference sequence). V dropped 4 bases and J dropped 7 bases, with 24 bases sitting between them. The CDR3 has 16 residues. The CDR3 coding sequence is TGTGCCAGCAGCCGGGCCGAAGGGCGGGTGGGGTCGGAGCAGTACTTC. Translation: CASSRAEGRVGSEQYF. Full variable domain (outside the CDR3, taken from reference TRBV5-5 and TRBJ2-7): DAGVTQSPTHLIKTRGQQVTLRCSPISGHKSVSWYQQVLGQGPQFIFQYYEKEERGRGNFPDRFSARQFPNYSSELNVNALLLGDSALYLCASSRAEGRVGSEQYFGPGTRLTVT.

The CDR3 DNA reads TGTGCCAGCAACATATTGAGGGGGGGGCCAGATGAGGAGACCCAGTACTTC. It yields the protein CASNILRGGPDEETQYF. V and J are TRBV2 and TRBJ2-5; D is perhaps TRBD2 (7 bases). This CDR3 is built from 17 residues. The germline gives CDR1 SNHLY, CDR2 FYNNEI. V lost 7 bases to trimming and J lost 5 bases, with 26 bases between them. The entire variable domain, with the rest obtained from reference TRBV2 and TRBJ2-5, is as follows: EPEVTQTPSHQVTQMGQEVILRCVPISNHLYFYWYRQILGQKVEFLVSFYNNEISEKSEIFDDQFSVERPDGSNFTLKIRSTKLEDSAMYFCASNILRGGPDEETQYFGPGTRLLVL.

The CDR3 DNA reads as TGTGCCAGCAGCTTAGCCGACTACGAGCAGTACTTC. It codes for CASSLADYEQYF. V gene TRBV7-9 combines with J gene TRBJ2-7; D not certain. V was trimmed by 0 bases and J by 3 bases, leaving 3 bases between them. CDR1 is SEHNR and CDR2 is FQNEAQ in the germline V gene (reference sequence). CDR3 length: 12 residues.

In the case of this clone: This sample also contains other DNA sequences that code for the same CDR3. V gene TRBV20-1 combines with J gene TRBJ1-1; 7 nucleotides align to TRBD1. The CDR3 is made up of 11 amino acids. Trimming at V came to 6 bases and at J to 3 bases, leaving 1 base not matched to a gene. CDR1 DFQATT and CDR2 SNEGSKA come from the germline V gene (reference sequence). The CDR3 here is CSARGDTEAFF. CDR3 coding DNA: TGCAGTGCCAGGGGGGACACTGAAGCTTTCTTT.

The J gene is TRBJ1-1, the V gene TRBV5-1; possible D gene TRBD1, 6 bases. The CDR3 contains 13 residues. CDR1 is SGHRS and CDR2 is YFSETQ in the germline V gene. With 4 bases removed from V and 5 bases from J, the gap between germline ends came to 12 bases. This CDR3 reads CASSGQTTTEAFF. CDR3 nucleotides: TGCGCCAGCAGCGGACAGACGACGACTGAAGCTTTCTTT.

The rearrangement joins TRBV9 to TRBJ2-7; TRBD2 aligns across 11 bases. From germline, CDR1 is SGDLS and CDR2 YYNGEE. The CDR3 length is 15 residues. J was trimmed by 2 bases and V by 4 bases; bases with no gene match: 5. The chain's CDR3 is CASSKGLAAPYEQYF. The CDR3 DNA sequence: TGTGCCAGCAGCAAGGGACTAGCGGCCCCCTACGAGCAGTACTTC.

V usage is TRBV5-1 and J usage is TRBJ2-2; 7 positions agree with TRBD2. The CDR3 sequence is 13 residues long. After removal of 7 bases from V and 3 bases from J, the junction contained 3 bases not matched to a gene. CDR1 and CDR2 (germline): SGHRS, YFSETQ. CDR3 bases: TGCGCCAGCGGGAGGGCGGACACCGGGGAGCTGTTTTTT. Amino acids: CASGRADTGELFF.

The V gene is TRBV30, the J gene TRBJ1-5; D gene unclear. The V gene lost 2 bases and the J gene lost 0 bases, with 8 bases spanning the gap. Germline V CDR1 and CDR2: GTSNPN, SVGIG (reference sequence). The CDR3 sequence is 14 residues long. The CDR3 region has the DNA TGTGCCTGGAGTCACACAAATAGCAATCAGCCCCAGCATTTT. This codes for CAWSHTNSNQPQHF.

The chain carries TRBV28 and TRBJ2-1; either TRBD1 or TRBD2 may fit D (6 bases each). The CDR3 contains 17 residues. V was cut by 2 bases and J by 8 bases, with 22 bases left in between. The germline CDR1 and CDR2 sequences are MDHEN and SYDVKM. The CDR3 sequence is CASSLVSVGGLDHEQFF. CDR3 DNA: TGTGCCAGCAGTTTAGTTAGCGTAGGGGGGTTAGACCATGAGCAGTTCTTC.

This chain uses TRBV11-2 with TRBJ2-3; 10 bases map to TRBD2. V trimming: 11 bases; J trimming: 6 bases; junction bases outside the gene matches: 5. Germline V gives CDR1 SGHAT, CDR2 FQNNGV. This CDR3 region has 12 residues. CDR3 nucleotides: TGTGCCGTGCTAGCGGGAGTGGATACGCAGTATTTT. The encoded protein is CAVLAGVDTQYF.

This clone appeared a few times. The chain carries TRBV28 and TRBJ2-1; 8 nucleotides line up with TRBD1. V trimming: 3 bases; J trimming: 0 bases; junction bases outside the gene matches: 7. The CDR3 covers 17 residues. Germline lookup yields CDR1 MDHEN and CDR2 SYDVKM. The CDR3 DNA reads as TGTGCCAGCAGTTTCGGGACAGGAGGAATCTCCTACAATGAGCAGTTCTTC. It encodes CASSFGTGGISYNEQFF.

This clone was observed a handful of times. V usage is TRBV5-6 and J usage is TRBJ2-7, with unresolved D. The ends were cut back, 0 bases at V and 3 bases at J, with 7 bases in the middle. The CDR3 is 13 amino acids. Germline V gene sequence: CDR1 SGHDT, CDR2 YYEEEE. CDR3: CASSLANSYEQYF. CDR3 bases: TGTGCCAGCAGCTTGGCCAATAGCTACGAGCAGTACTTC.

The V gene is TRBV19, the J gene TRBJ2-2, with D possibly TRBD1 on 5 matching bases. Looked up from germline, CDR1 is LNHDA and CDR2 is SQIVND (reference sequence). Trimming cost V 3 bases and J 9 bases, with 23 bases left between them. The CDR3 has 17 residues. The CDR3 DNA reads as TGTGCCAGTAGTATCGGATTCAAGGGGTCGAACTTCCGGGAGCTGTTTTTT. Translated: CASSIGFKGSNFRELFF.

The gene calls are TRBV28 and TRBJ2-4; D is undetermined. The CDR3 spans 15 residues. Looked up from germline, CDR1 is MDHEN and CDR2 is SYDVKM. The V end was cut by 5 bases, the J end by 0 bases, with 11 bases between. The CDR3 sequence is CASSGHELAKNIQYF. The DNA for the CDR3 is TGTGCCAGCAGTGGCCATGAGCTAGCCAAAAACATTCAGTACTTC.

V gene TRBV5-1 combines with J gene TRBJ2-5; no clear D. Germline loops: CDR1 SGHRS, CDR2 YFSETQ. V lost 1 base, J lost 3 bases, and 7 bases lay in between. CDR3 size: 13 residues. CDR3 nucleotides: TGCGCCAGCAGCTTGCTAATTAAAGAGACCCAGTACTTC. Its protein is CASSLLIKETQYF.

V is TRBV19 and J is TRBJ1-2; tentative D call: TRBD1 (6 bases). The CDR3 totals 15 residues. The V end was cut by 6 bases, the J end by 2 bases, with 16 bases between. Germline CDR1 is LNHDA and CDR2 is SQIVND (reference sequence). The CDR3 DNA sequence: TGTGCCAGTAGAACTGGACAGCCCGGCAACTATGGCTACACCTTC. Its protein is CASRTGQPGNYGYTF.